This T cell receptor beta chain was retrieved from a study of CD8+ T cells in alopecia areata. In the study overall: Each of the treated patients was given oral tofacitinib, 5 to 10 mg twice daily, for moderate-to-severe alopecia areata.

CD4+ and CD8+ T cells were sorted from PBMCs stained for CD3, CD4 and CD8. The trim removed 1 base at V and 1 base at J, leaving 18 bases unmatched. The CDR3 runs 20 residues. Germline CDR1 and CDR2: MGHRA and YSYEKL. cDNA reverse transcribed from extracted RNA served as the sequencing template. The table came from immunoSEQ multiplex PCR; TCRdb's copy has only in-frame clones and leaves some out. The table has 200,000 or so clones, 50% to 60% seen once. Material: CD4+ T cells sorted from blood, obtained at week 0. The TCR was taken from a human donor with alopecia areata. The chain has TRBV4-1 and TRBJ2-7; 8 positions match TRBD1. This chain's CDR3 is CASSQVHRTGTVGRSYEQYF. DNA for the CDR3: TGCGCCAGCAGCCAAGTTCACAGGACAGGGACCGTGGGGAGGTCCTACGAGCAGTACTTC.